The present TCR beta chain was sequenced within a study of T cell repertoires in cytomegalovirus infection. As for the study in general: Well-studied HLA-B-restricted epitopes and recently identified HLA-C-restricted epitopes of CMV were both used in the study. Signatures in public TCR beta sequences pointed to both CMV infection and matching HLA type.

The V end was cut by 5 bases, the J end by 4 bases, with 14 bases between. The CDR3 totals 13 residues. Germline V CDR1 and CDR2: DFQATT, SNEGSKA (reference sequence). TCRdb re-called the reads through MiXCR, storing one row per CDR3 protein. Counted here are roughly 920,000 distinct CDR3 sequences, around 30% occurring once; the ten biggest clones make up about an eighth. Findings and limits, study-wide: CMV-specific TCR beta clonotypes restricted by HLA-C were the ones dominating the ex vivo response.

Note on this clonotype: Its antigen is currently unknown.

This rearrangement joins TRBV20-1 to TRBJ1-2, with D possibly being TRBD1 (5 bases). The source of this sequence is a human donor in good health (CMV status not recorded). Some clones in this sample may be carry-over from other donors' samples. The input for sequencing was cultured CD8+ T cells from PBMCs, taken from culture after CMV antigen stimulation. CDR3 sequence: CSAGTNSGYGYTF. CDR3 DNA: TGCAGTGCTGGGACCAATTCGGGCTATGGCTACACCTTC.